This T cell receptor (beta chain) was recovered during a study of blood T cell repertoires in COVID-19. Study summary: The study drew acute and convalescent COVID-19 samples from the United States, Italy and Spain.

Per the study methods: Estimates of nucleated cell counts were drawn from the amplification of reference gene primers. Using immunoSEQ multiplex PCR, the repertoire was profiled, and TCRdb retains in-frame clones only, with some absent. V and J calls and clone size follow that table, whereas D and trimming were derived from the DNA. Among about 170,000 clones listed, around 87% were seen once. V dropped 0 bases and J dropped 2; count of bases not matched to a gene: 1. Germline assignment: CDR1 SGHTA and CDR2 FQGNSA. This CDR3 is built from 16 residues. The origin of this receptor is an elderly woman with COVID-19, enrolled during active disease. This rearrangement joins TRBV7-2 to TRBJ2-7, with TRBD2 identical over 13 bases. The source material was peripheral blood. The CDR3 region has the DNA TGTGCCAGCAGCTTAGCGACTAGCGGGAGGACCTACGAGCAGTACTTC. It yields the protein CASSLATSGRTYEQYF.